The rows below give T cell receptor beta chains drawn from one sample of a study of CD8 T cells in Susac syndrome. TCRdb called the immunoSEQ multiplex PCR reads again in MiXCR, with one record for every CDR3 protein. The table records about 120,000 distinct CDR3 sequences, over 85% of them present only once. The sample consisted of CD8+ T cells from PBMCs. The receptors originated from a human donor with Susac syndrome. Each CDR3 is given with its conserved first and last residue. A D gene is named only where the DNA matches it firmly.

j_call v_call cdr3_length d_call cdr3_nt cdr3_aa
TRBJ1-2 TRBV12-3/TRBV12-4 13 . TGTGCCAGCACGGAGGGTTTGGGGTATGGCTACACCTTC CASTEGLGYGYTF
TRBJ2-2 TRBV20-1 16 . TGCAGTGCTAGAGAATGGGGGTCCACAATCACCGGGGAGCTGTTTTTT CSAREWGSTITGELFF
TRBJ2-7 TRBV30 16 TRBD2 TGTGCCTGGAGTTGGGGCTTGGCGGGAGGGACCAACGAGCAGTACTTC CAWSWGLAGGTNEQYF
TRBJ2-1 TRBV30 12 . TGTGCCTGGAGTGTACTGGAGGGAGAGAAGTTCTTC CAWSVLEGEKFF
TRBJ1-1 TRBV4-3 14 . TGCGCCAGCAGCCTCGACCGAATGAACACTGAAGCTTTCTTT CASSLDRMNTEAFF
TRBJ2-7 TRBV12-3/TRBV12-4 11 . TGTGCCAGCAGTTCCGGGGCCGAGCAGTACTTC CASSSGAEQYF
TRBJ1-1 TRBV6-5 16 TRBD1 TGTGCCAGCAGTTACTCCCCGGACAGGGGGGCCACTGAAGCTTTCTTT CASSYSPDRGATEAFF
TRBJ2-5 TRBV7-9 15 . TGTGCCAGCGGGGGCACAGGGCCACGTCAAGAGACCCAGTACTTC CASGGTGPRQETQYF
TRBJ2-1 TRBV12-3/TRBV12-4 13 . TGTGCCAGCAGTGAGAGCTCCTACAATGAGCAGTTCTTC CASSESSYNEQFF
TRBJ2-1 TRBV6-4 15 TRBD2 TGTGCCAGCAGTGATAGGTCTAGCGGTTACAATGAGCAGTTCTTC CASSDRSSGYNEQFF